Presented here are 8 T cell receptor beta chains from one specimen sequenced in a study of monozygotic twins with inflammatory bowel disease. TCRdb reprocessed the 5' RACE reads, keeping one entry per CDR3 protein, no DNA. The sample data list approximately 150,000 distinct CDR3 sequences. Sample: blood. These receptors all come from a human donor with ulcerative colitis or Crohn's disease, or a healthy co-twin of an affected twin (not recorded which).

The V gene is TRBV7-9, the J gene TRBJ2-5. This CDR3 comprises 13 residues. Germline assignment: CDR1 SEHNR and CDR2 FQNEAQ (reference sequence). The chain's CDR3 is CASSFGERETQYF.

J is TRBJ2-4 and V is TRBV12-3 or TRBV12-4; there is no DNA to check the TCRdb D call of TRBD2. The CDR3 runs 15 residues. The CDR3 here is CASSSSTSGRTIQYF.

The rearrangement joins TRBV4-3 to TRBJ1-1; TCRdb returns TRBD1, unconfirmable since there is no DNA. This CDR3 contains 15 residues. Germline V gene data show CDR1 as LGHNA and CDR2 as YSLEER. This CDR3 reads CASSPLWGDRTEAFF.

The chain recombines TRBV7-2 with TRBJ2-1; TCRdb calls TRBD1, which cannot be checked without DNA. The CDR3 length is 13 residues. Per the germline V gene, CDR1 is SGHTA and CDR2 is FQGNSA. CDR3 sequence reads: CASSFSPGNEQFF. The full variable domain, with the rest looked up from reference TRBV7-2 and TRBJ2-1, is GAGVSQSPSNKVTEKGKDVELRCDPISGHTALYWYRQSLGQGLEFLIYFQGNSAPDKSGLPSDRFSAERTGGSVSTLTIQRTQQEDSAVYLCASSFSPGNEQFFGPGTRLTVL.

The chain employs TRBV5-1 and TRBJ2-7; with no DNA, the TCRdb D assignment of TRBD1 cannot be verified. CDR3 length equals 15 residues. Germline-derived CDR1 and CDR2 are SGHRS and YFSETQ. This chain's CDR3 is CASSLEQGASYEQYF.

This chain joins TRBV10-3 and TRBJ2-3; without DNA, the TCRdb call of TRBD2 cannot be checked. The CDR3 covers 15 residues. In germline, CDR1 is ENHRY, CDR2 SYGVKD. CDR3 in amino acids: CAISPLAGGRDTQYF.

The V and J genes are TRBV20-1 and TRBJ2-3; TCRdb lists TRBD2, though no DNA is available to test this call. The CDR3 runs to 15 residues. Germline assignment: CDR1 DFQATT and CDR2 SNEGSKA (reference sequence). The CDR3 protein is CSAGTSGVSTDTQYF.

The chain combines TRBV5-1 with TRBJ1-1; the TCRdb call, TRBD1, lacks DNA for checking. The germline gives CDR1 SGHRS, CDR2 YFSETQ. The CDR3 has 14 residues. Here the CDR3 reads CASSLQGAMTEAFF. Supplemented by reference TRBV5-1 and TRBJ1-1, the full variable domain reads KAGVTQTPRYLIKTRGQQVTLSCSPISGHRSVSWYQQTPGQGLQFLFEYFSETQRNKGNFPGRFSGRQFSNSRSEMNVSTLELGDSALYLCASSLQGAMTEAFFGQGTRLTVV.